Shown below are 9 T cell receptor beta chains from a single sample sequenced in a study of chemoradiotherapy in HPV16-positive cancers. Produced via immunoSEQ multiplex PCR; TCRdb's table is partial and in-frame only. The sample lists under 35,000 clones; nearly 95% were seen once. The source was blood, collected from a patient who underwent chemoradiotherapy. The receptors shown here come from a human donor with HPV-associated anogenital cancer.

This sequence joins TRBV27 and TRBJ1-1, with D possibly being TRBD1 (5 bases). Looked up from germline, CDR1 is MNHEY and CDR2 is SMNVEV (reference sequence). Trimming took off 6 bases at V and 1 base at J, with 12 bases between the two ends. The CDR3 is 14 residues long. CDR3 bases: TGTGCCAGCAGCGAGGGGACGGCGAACACTGAAGCTTTCTTT. It is translated as CASSEGTANTEAFF.

This clone was counted once. This rearrangement joins TRBV12-5 to TRBJ2-1; 10 nucleotides align to TRBD1. V was pared by 7 bases and J by 2 bases, with 11 bases of the junction left unmatched. This CDR3 comprises 17 residues. Germline V lookup: CDR1 LGHNT, CDR2 FRNRAP. The CDR3 DNA follows: TGTGCTAGTGACGTAAACCGGGACAGGGGTACCTACAATGAGCAGTTCTTC. Its translation is CASDVNRDRGTYNEQFF.

The chain joins TRBV4-2 to TRBJ1-2; TRBD1 might be the D (6 bases). Germline V gene lookup returns CDR1 LGHNA and CDR2 YNFKEQ. This CDR3 is 13 amino acids long. The V and J ends lost 2 bases and 6 bases respectively, with 10 bases between them. CDR3: CASSQRGEHGYTF. The CDR3 DNA reads TGTGCCAGCAGCCAAAGGGGGGAGCATGGCTACACCTTC.

V is TRBV2 and J is TRBJ1-2; D gene unclear. Per germline, CDR1 SNHLY and CDR2 FYNNEI. This CDR3 is 15 amino acids long. V was shortened by 7 bases and J by 2 bases, with 17 bases between the two germline ends. The CDR3 coding sequence is TGTGCCAGCACCCAAGGGCTAGGGCGGAACTATGGCTACACCTTC. Translated, it gives CASTQGLGRNYGYTF. Combining the CDR3 with reference TRBV2 and TRBJ1-2 gives the whole variable domain EPEVTQTPSHQVTQMGQEVILRCVPISNHLYFYWYRQILGQKVEFLVSFYNNEISEKSEIFDDQFSVERPDGSNFTLKIRSTKLEDSAMYFCASTQGLGRNYGYTFGSGTRLTVV.

This clone is a singleton in its sample. This sequence joins TRBV15 and TRBJ1-1; tentatively, D is TRBD1 (6 bases). CDR1 and CDR2 from the germline V gene are LNHNV and YYDKDF (reference sequence). V lost 6 bases and J 1 base, leaving 9 bases between the germline ends. The CDR3 spans 13 residues. CDR3 sequence (DNA): TGTGCCACCAGTGCGGGGGCGAACACTGAAGCTTTCTTT. Encoded protein: CATSAGANTEAFF.

The chain combines TRBV4-1 with TRBJ1-3; TRBD1 aligns across 9 bases. The CDR3 is 19 residues long. The trim removed 2 bases at V and 0 bases at J, leaving 11 bases unmatched. The germline V gene has CDR1 MGHRA and CDR2 YSYEKL. The CDR3 loop is CASSQSSGQGSFSGNTIYF. The DNA for the CDR3 is TGCGCCAGCAGCCAATCTTCGGGACAGGGTTCTTTCTCTGGAAACACCATATATTTT.

The chain recombines TRBV19 with TRBJ1-1; 8 nucleotides line up with TRBD1. The V segment lost 1 base and the J segment 4 bases; nucleotides outside the gene matches: 5. CDR3 length equals 15 residues. Germline assignment: CDR1 LNHDA and CDR2 SQIVND (reference sequence). CDR3 sequence: CASSIANRGGTEAFF. The CDR3 DNA reads TGTGCCAGTAGTATAGCTAACAGGGGGGGCACTGAAGCTTTCTTT. The entire variable domain, with the rest obtained from reference TRBV19 and TRBJ1-1, is as follows: DGGITQSPKYLFRKEGQNVTLSCEQNLNHDAMYWYRQDPGQGLRLIYYSQIVNDFQKGDIAEGYSVSREKKESFPLTVTSAQKNPTAFYLCASSIANRGGTEAFFGQGTRLTVV.

This chain's CDR3 is CASRPAVGDRGYQPQHF. The CDR3 DNA reads as TGTGCCAGCAGGCCCGCCGTGGGGGACAGGGGGTATCAGCCCCAGCATTTT. The V gene is TRBV28, the J gene TRBJ1-5; 11 nucleotides line up with TRBD1. Trimming removed 6 bases from V and 5 bases from J; junction bases left unmatched: 12. The length of the CDR3 is 17 residues. Germline loops: CDR1 MDHEN, CDR2 SYDVKM.

J is TRBJ1-1 and V is TRBV7-6; D is unclear. This CDR3 is built from 17 residues. V dropped 5 bases and J dropped 0 bases, with 19 bases sitting between them. Per the germline V gene, CDR1 is SGHVS and CDR2 is FNYEAQ. In DNA form, the CDR3 reads TGTGCCAGCAGCCTGAGCTTCTCGGAGACCATGAACACTGAAGCTTTCTTT. Residues: CASSLSFSETMNTEAFF. Combining the CDR3 with reference TRBV7-6 and TRBJ1-1 gives the whole variable domain GAGVSQSPRYKVTKRGQDVALRCDPISGHVSLYWYRQALGQGPEFLTYFNYEAQQDKSGLPNDRFSAERPEGSISTLTIQRTEQRDSAMYRCASSLSFSETMNTEAFFGQGTRLTVV.